Following are 18 T cell receptor beta chains from one sample sequenced in a study of T cells after yellow fever vaccination. TCRdb re-called the 5' RACE reads with MiXCR, one entry per CDR3 protein. The top ten hold around 15% of the sample, which has about 580,000 distinct CDR3 sequences, around a sixth seen once. Sequenced here: PBMCs, sampled about 5 days after the first yellow fever vaccination. These receptors all stem from a man between 18 and 29 years old who received the YFV17D yellow fever vaccine.

The chain joins TRBV4-1 to TRBJ1-5; 7 bases agree with TRBD1. There are 16 residues in the CDR3. The V gene's germline CDR1 is MGHRA and CDR2 YSYEKL. V shed 1 base and J 6 bases; nucleotides not matched to a gene: 9. This CDR3 reads CASSQVEQGIRQPQHF. CDR3 DNA: TGCGCCAGCAGCCAAGTTGAACAGGGGATTCGTCAGCCCCAGCATTTT.

The V gene is TRBV7-3, the J gene TRBJ2-1; weak D call: TRBD1 (5 bases). The CDR3 extends over 12 amino acids. Deletions cut 5 bases from V and 5 bases from J, with 7 bases between. Germline V gene lookup returns CDR1 SGHTA and CDR2 FQGTGA. CDR3 amino acids: CASSKQDNEQFF. The CDR3 DNA sequence: TGTGCCAGCAGCAAACAGGACAATGAGCAGTTCTTC.

This clonotype was seen a few times. The chain uses TRBV13 and TRBJ2-3; TRBD2 matches at 8 bases. CDR3 length: 18 residues. CDR1 and CDR2 (germline): PRHDT, FYEKMQ (reference sequence). With V trimmed by 0 bases and J by 2 bases, 10 bases remained unmatched. CDR3 protein: CASSLGRAPGGDTDTQYF. The CDR3 region has the DNA TGTGCCAGCAGCTTAGGACGTGCCCCGGGGGGGGACACAGATACGCAGTATTTT.

The chain joins TRBV7-2 to TRBJ2-3, with 8 bases identical to TRBD2. The CDR3 is 15 amino acids. Trimming took 7 bases from V and 1 from J; bases not matched to a gene: 7. CDR1 and CDR2 from the germline V gene are SGHTA and FQGNSA. The CDR3 loop is CASTHRGGGTDTQYF. The CDR3 DNA reads TGTGCCAGCACCCATCGGGGGGGGGGCACAGATACGCAGTATTTT.

The chain is built from TRBV5-1 and TRBJ1-2, with 10 bases matching TRBD1. The germline V gene has CDR1 SGHRS and CDR2 YFSETQ. The CDR3 contains 13 residues. The J segment lost 6 bases and the V segment lost 3 bases, leaving 2 bases of the junction unmatched. The CDR3 bases are TGCGCCAGCAGCTCCGGGACAGGGGATGGCTACACCTTC. Its translation: CASSSGTGDGYTF.

V is TRBV6-1 and J is TRBJ1-2; 11 bases are shared with TRBD1. CDR1 MNHNS and CDR2 SASEGT come from the germline V gene. The CDR3 has 17 amino acids. V shed 6 bases, J shed 4 bases, and the junction held 13 bases outside the gene matches. The CDR3: CASRSGTGGRIIYGYTF. The CDR3 bases are TGTGCCAGCAGATCGGGGACAGGGGGTCGGATAATCTATGGCTACACCTTC.

This clonotype was counted at least ten times. This chain uses TRBV19 with TRBJ2-7; 8 nucleotides align to TRBD2. Germline CDR1 LNHDA, CDR2 SQIVND (reference sequence). V lost 11 bases and J lost 2; bases outside the gene matches: 8. This CDR3 comprises 13 residues. The CDR3 nucleotides are TGTGCCGGAACTAGCGGTCCCACCTACGAGCAGTACTTC. Translating gives CAGTSGPTYEQYF.

There are a few counts of this clonotype. The chain uses TRBV20-1 and TRBJ2-5; 10 nucleotides line up with TRBD2. Germline V gene sequence: CDR1 DFQATT, CDR2 SNEGSKA (reference sequence). V shed 2 bases and J 3 bases; nucleotides not matched to a gene: 6. CDR3 length: 15 amino acids. The CDR3: CSARIAGGPEETQYF. Written as DNA, the CDR3 is TGCAGTGCTAGAATAGCGGGGGGCCCGGAAGAGACCCAGTACTTC.

This chain joins TRBV4-3 and TRBJ2-3, with D unresolved. With 5 bases removed from V and 3 bases from J, the gap between germline ends came to 9 bases. The CDR3 loop spans 13 amino acids. Germline loops: CDR1 LGHNA, CDR2 YSLEER. CDR3 DNA: TGCGCCAGCAGCTACCGAAGGACAGATACGCAGTATTTT. This sequence encodes CASSYRRTDTQYF.

The genes are TRBV11-3 and TRBJ2-1; 9 bases are a match to TRBD2. With V trimmed by 10 bases and J by 8 bases, 12 bases remained unmatched. Germline V CDR1 and CDR2: SGHNT, YENEEA. The CDR3 spans 14 residues. The CDR3 DNA reads as TGTGCCACCCCAGGCGGGGGGGCGTTTGATGAGCAGTTCTTC. Amino acid sequence: CATPGGGAFDEQFF.

This clonotype was seen at least ten times. The rearrangement uses TRBV29-1 and TRBJ2-7, with D perhaps TRBD1 or TRBD2 (5 bases each). This CDR3 has 13 amino acids. Germline V lookup: CDR1 SQVTM, CDR2 ANQGSEA. Deletions cut 4 bases from V and 5 bases from J, with 15 bases between. CDR3 sequence (DNA): TGCAGCGTTGGGGCTGGGGGTGGCCACGAGCAGTACTTC. It codes for CSVGAGGGHEQYF.

This clonotype was counted between two and nine times. The chain has TRBV12-3 or TRBV12-4 and TRBJ2-1; the D gene is possibly TRBD1 (6 bases). CDR3 length: 17 residues. V lost 5 bases and J 4 bases, leaving 21 bases between the germline ends. The CDR3 DNA sequence: TGTGCCAGCAGTCGGTTGGATACAGGGAATCGTTACAATGAGCAGTTCTTC. Its protein product is CASSRLDTGNRYNEQFF.

The rearrangement links TRBV7-6 to TRBJ2-3, with 7 bases aligning to TRBD2. This CDR3 comprises 15 residues. V shed 6 bases, J shed 2 bases, and the junction held 8 bases outside the gene matches. CDR1 SGHVS and CDR2 FNYEAQ come from the germline V gene. The CDR3 loop is CASSRARGVTDTQYF. DNA for the CDR3: TGTGCCAGCAGTCGAGCACGGGGGGTCACAGATACGCAGTATTTT.

The J gene is TRBJ1-3, the V gene TRBV7-9; unclear D gene. The germline V and J ends were trimmed by 1 base and 4 bases, with 11 bases remaining between them. Germline lookup yields CDR1 SEHNR and CDR2 FQNEAQ (reference sequence). The CDR3 length is 15 residues. The CDR3 bases are TGTGCCAGCAGCTTAGTAGCCCTGGGAGGAAACACCATATATTTT. As protein: CASSLVALGGNTIYF.

This clonotype has just a few counts. V gene TRBV5-6 combines with J gene TRBJ2-3, with unresolved D. Germline assignment: CDR1 SGHDT and CDR2 YYEEEE. The V and J ends lost 4 bases and 1 base respectively, with 7 bases between them. This CDR3 spans 13 amino acids. The CDR3 loop reads CASSPFGTDTQYF. As DNA, the CDR3 is TGTGCCAGCAGCCCCTTTGGCACAGATACGCAGTATTTT.

The chain joins TRBV9 to TRBJ2-3; D may match TRBD1 or TRBD2 (6 bases each). Germline CDR1 SGDLS, CDR2 YYNGEE. Trimming took 5 bases from V and 5 from J, leaving 18 bases between them. The CDR3 extends over 15 amino acids. As DNA, the CDR3 is TGTGCCAGCAGTGAGGGGGGAGGTAGGGGAGATACGCAGTATTTT. Residues: CASSEGGGRGDTQYF.

The V call is TRBV6-5, the J call TRBJ2-2; the D is unclear. CDR3 length: 14 residues. V lost 0 bases and J lost 3, with 5 bases in between. Germline CDR1 MNHEY, CDR2 SVGAGI. The CDR3 reads CASSYSRHTGELFF. Here the CDR3 DNA reads TGTGCCAGCAGTTACTCACGACACACCGGGGAGCTGTTTTTT.

This clonotype was seen a few times. V usage is TRBV6-4 and J usage is TRBJ2-3; tentatively, D is TRBD2 (6 bases). Germline-derived CDR1 and CDR2 are MRHNA and SNTAGT. The CDR3 length is 15 residues. V lost 0 bases to trimming and J lost 2 bases, with 9 bases between them. CDR3 residues: CASSDSGGNTDTQYF. The CDR3 region has the DNA TGTGCCAGCAGTGACTCGGGAGGAAACACAGATACGCAGTATTTT.